This T cell receptor beta chain was identified in a study of blood T cell repertoires in COVID-19. Study information: Samples of COVID-19 (acute and convalescent) were obtained from the United States, Italy and Spain. In each case, the material was cDNA or gDNA derived from T cells, B-cell-depleted T cells, or PBMCs.

This CDR3 comprises 14 residues. The germline CDR1 and CDR2 sequences are SGDLS and YYNGEE. V shed 0 bases and J shed 10 bases, with 11 bases lying between them. The cohort comprised adults aged 18 to 89 years residing in 20 to 25 US areas. Cohorts were determined from participant-reported clinical history. TCRdb's table, derived via immunoSEQ multiplex PCR, lists solely in-frame clones and lacks some. The table has 170,000 or so clones, roughly 87% seen once. J is TRBJ1-6 and V is TRBV9; D is unresolved. Sequenced input: PBMCs or T cells enriched from blood (not recorded which). This TCR came from a woman in her fifties or sixties who had recovered from COVID-19. The CDR3 protein is CASSVDTLQSPLHF. The CDR3 nucleotides are TGTGCCAGCAGCGTAGACACATTACAATCACCCCTCCACTTT.